These 11 T cell receptor beta chains originate from one sample sequenced in a study of blood T cells in healthy people across ages. Sample-barcoded 5' priming and a J-beta primer mix drove a second PCR of about 6 to 12 cycles. Each CDR3 protein gets one entry after TCRdb re-called the 5' RACE reads with MiXCR. The table has about 700,000 distinct CDR3 sequences, about 30% seen once; the top ten hold 15%. The sequenced material came from blood. The receptors originated from a woman older than 75 in good health.

A remark on this clonotype: Possible read error: a much larger clone is one base away. The J gene is TRBJ2-7, the V gene TRBV29-1, with 8 bases identical to TRBD2. This CDR3 spans 12 amino acids. Germline values: CDR1 SQVTM, CDR2 ANQGSEA. J lost 2 bases, V lost 7 bases, and 4 bases had no gene match. For the CDR3, the DNA is TGCAGCGGCTTAGCGGGGCCCTACGAGCAGTACTTC. This codes for CSGLAGPYEQYF.

V is TRBV6-1 and J is TRBJ1-4; 7 bases are shared with TRBD1. With V trimmed by 0 bases and J by 6 bases, 13 bases remained unmatched. This CDR3 has 18 residues. CDR1 MNHNS and CDR2 SASEGT come from the germline V gene. The CDR3 sequence is CASSEALTGLWAYEKLFF. The CDR3 DNA follows: TGTGCCAGCAGTGAAGCTTTGACAGGGCTCTGGGCGTATGAAAAACTGTTTTTT.

This clonotype was seen a handful of times. This may be a read error: a much more frequent sequence differs by one nucleotide. This chain connects TRBV18 to TRBJ2-7, with TRBD1 as a possible D gene (6 bases). The germline V gene has CDR1 KGHSH and CDR2 LQKENI. The CDR3 is 16 amino acids. Trimming stripped 8 bases from V and 1 base from J, with 21 bases between. The CDR3 protein is CASPLTGTKPSYEQYF. As DNA, the CDR3 is TGTGCCAGCCCACTTACCGGGACAAAACCTTCCTACGAGCAGTACTTC.

This clonotype was counted between two and nine times. One base away lies a much larger clone, so this may be a sequencing read error. This chain connects TRBV20-1 to TRBJ2-5, with a tentative D call TRBD1 (5 bases). Judging by the DNA end, TRBJ2-7 fits better; the J call may be wrong. Germline V gene data show CDR1 as DFQATT and CDR2 as SNEGSKA (reference sequence). CDR3 length: 13 amino acids. The CDR3 DNA follows: TGCAGTGCGCAACAGGTGGGTGTCAACGAGCAGTACTTC. This encodes CSAQQVGVNEQYF.

There are many counts of this clonotype. The chain couples TRBV9 to TRBJ1-4, with 8 bases that match TRBD1. Germline V CDR1 and CDR2: SGDLS, YYNGEE. This CDR3 contains 16 residues. The V gene end was trimmed by 4 bases and the J gene end by 8 bases; junction bases not matched to a gene: 13. The DNA of the CDR3 is TGTGCCAGCAGCTTGGGACAGGTCCCTGTCGGGGAAAAACTGTTTTTT. Amino acid sequence: CASSLGQVPVGEKLFF.

This clonotype showed up just a few times. V usage is TRBV5-6 and J usage is TRBJ1-3; 7 bases map to TRBD1. Germline CDR1 reads SGHDT; CDR2 reads YYEEEE. The CDR3 runs 16 residues. Unmatched junction bases numbered 11, after V lost 4 bases and J lost 4 bases. The CDR3 DNA reads TGTGCCAGCAGCGTTAAAATCGGGACAGCGGGAAACACCATATATTTT. This sequence encodes CASSVKIGTAGNTIYF.

This clonotype appeared once. The V gene is TRBV4-2, the J gene TRBJ2-5, with 8 bases matching TRBD2. From germline, CDR1 is LGHNA and CDR2 YNFKEQ. The CDR3 is 15 amino acids. V dropped 0 bases and J dropped 4; count of bases not matched to a gene: 4. The CDR3 nucleotides are TGTGCCAGCAGCCAAGAAGTCGGGAGGGGAGAGACCCAGTACTTC. Protein: CASSQEVGRGETQYF.

The chain employs TRBV7-2 and TRBJ1-1; D is possibly TRBD1 (6 bases). V was pared by 4 bases and J by 1 base, with 13 bases between. The germline gives CDR1 SGHTA, CDR2 FQGNSA. CDR3 length: 15 amino acids. CDR3 sequence reads: CASSSVTGANTEAFF. The CDR3 bases are TGTGCCAGCAGCTCCGTGACAGGAGCGAACACTGAAGCTTTCTTT.

This clonotype came up a few times. This could be a read error, since a much larger clone is one nucleotide away. The rearrangement joins TRBV27 to TRBJ2-1, with TRBD2 matching over 7 bases. The CDR3 extends over 16 amino acids. Per germline, CDR1 MNHEY and CDR2 SMNVEV (reference sequence). After removal of 3 bases from V and 6 bases from J, the junction contained 11 bases not matched to a gene. The CDR3 coding sequence is TGTGCCAGCAGTTTGGCGACTAGCCGGGGGGTCAATGAGCAGTTCTTC. Translated, it gives CASSLATSRGVNEQFF.

This clonotype was observed many times. V gene TRBV20-1 combines with J gene TRBJ1-2; tentative D call: TRBD1 (5 bases). Germline CDR1 and CDR2: DFQATT and SNEGSKA (reference sequence). The CDR3 runs to 12 residues. V was trimmed by 3 bases and J by 5 bases, leaving 10 bases between them. CDR3 nucleotide sequence: TGCAGTGCTAGTTCGACAGCATATGGCTACACCTTC. Residues: CSASSTAYGYTF.

J is TRBJ2-3 and V is TRBV7-2; 10 positions agree with TRBD2. Trimming took 2 bases from V and 2 from J; bases not matched to a gene: 4. Looked up from germline, CDR1 is SGHTA and CDR2 is FQGNSA. This CDR3 comprises 16 residues. The CDR3: CASSLWLAGVTDTQYF. The DNA for the CDR3 is TGTGCCAGCAGCTTATGGCTAGCGGGGGTCACAGATACGCAGTATTTT.